The clone carrying this T cell receptor beta chain came up many times. This entry belongs to a study of low-dose radiotherapy and immunotherapy resistance in tumors. The CDR3 spans 15 residues. Germline CDR1 is SNHLY and CDR2 is FYNNEI. The V end lost 4 bases, the J end lost 3 bases, and 16 bases lay between the germline ends. The authors ran around 18 PCR cycles to amplify TCRs with a constant-region primer and V-primer adapter. TCRdb called the reads again in MiXCR, with one record for every CDR3 protein. The top ten hold approximately 8% of the sample, which has around 57,000 distinct CDR3 sequences, 33% seen once. Time point defined: after trial treatment. Treatment meaning: LDRT plus nivolumab, ipilimumab, low-dose cyclophosphamide and aspirin (RACIN trial).

Sequenced material: PBMCs, taken after low-dose radiotherapy plus immunotherapy. V and J are TRBV2 and TRBJ2-7, with D tentatively TRBD1 (6 bases). The clonotype originates from a male donor with rectosigmoid adenocarcinoma. In DNA form, the CDR3 reads TGTGCCAGCAGTGTGCAGGGGCAGGGTAACTACGAGCAGTACTTC. Amino acids: CASSVQGQGNYEQYF. The complete variable domain, with remaining parts taken from reference TRBV2 and TRBJ2-7, reads EPEVTQTPSHQVTQMGQEVILRCVPISNHLYFYWYRQILGQKVEFLVSFYNNEISEKSEIFDDQFSVERPDGSNFTLKIRSTKLEDSAMYFCASSVQGQGNYEQYFGPGTRLTVT.